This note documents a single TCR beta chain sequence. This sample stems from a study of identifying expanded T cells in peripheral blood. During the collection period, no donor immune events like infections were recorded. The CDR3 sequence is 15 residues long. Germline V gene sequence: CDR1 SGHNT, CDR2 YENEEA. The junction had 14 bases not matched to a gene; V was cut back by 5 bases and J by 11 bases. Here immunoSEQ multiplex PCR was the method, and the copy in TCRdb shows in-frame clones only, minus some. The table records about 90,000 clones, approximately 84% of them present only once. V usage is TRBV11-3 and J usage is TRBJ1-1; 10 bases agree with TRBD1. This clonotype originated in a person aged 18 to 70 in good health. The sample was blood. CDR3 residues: CASSLGTGASSMAFF. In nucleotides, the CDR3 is TGTGCCAGCAGCCTCGGGACAGGGGCTTCAAGTATGGCTTTCTTT.